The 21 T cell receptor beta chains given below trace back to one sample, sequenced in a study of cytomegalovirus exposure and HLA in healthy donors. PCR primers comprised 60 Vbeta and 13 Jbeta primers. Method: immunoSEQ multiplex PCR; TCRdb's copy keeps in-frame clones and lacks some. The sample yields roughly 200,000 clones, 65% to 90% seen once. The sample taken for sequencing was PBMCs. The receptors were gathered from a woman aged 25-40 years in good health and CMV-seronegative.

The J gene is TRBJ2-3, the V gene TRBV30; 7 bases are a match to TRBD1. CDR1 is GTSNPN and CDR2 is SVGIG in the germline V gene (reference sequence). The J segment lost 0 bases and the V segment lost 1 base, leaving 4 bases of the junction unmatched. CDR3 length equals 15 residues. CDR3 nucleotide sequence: TGTGCCTGGAGTGAGTTGGGACAGAGCACAGATACGCAGTATTTT. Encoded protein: CAWSELGQSTDTQYF.

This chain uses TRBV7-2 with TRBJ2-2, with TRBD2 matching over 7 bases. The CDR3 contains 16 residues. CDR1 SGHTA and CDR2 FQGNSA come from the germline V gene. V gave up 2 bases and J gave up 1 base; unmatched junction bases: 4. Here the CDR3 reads CASSLLAAMNTGELFF. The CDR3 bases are TGTGCCAGCAGCTTACTAGCGGCAATGAACACCGGGGAGCTGTTTTTT.

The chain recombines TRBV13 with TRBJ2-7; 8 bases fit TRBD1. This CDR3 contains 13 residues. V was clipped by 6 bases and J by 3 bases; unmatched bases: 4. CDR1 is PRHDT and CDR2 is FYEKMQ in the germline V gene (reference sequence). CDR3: CASSRDRSYEQYF. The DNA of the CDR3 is TGTGCCAGCAGTCGGGACAGGAGCTACGAGCAGTACTTC.

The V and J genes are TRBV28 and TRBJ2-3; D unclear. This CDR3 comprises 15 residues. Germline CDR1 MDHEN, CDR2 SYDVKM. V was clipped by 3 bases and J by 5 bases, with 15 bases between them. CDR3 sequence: CASSLLGRIGDTQYF. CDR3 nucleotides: TGTGCCAGCAGTTTGCTGGGCAGGATAGGAGATACGCAGTATTTT.

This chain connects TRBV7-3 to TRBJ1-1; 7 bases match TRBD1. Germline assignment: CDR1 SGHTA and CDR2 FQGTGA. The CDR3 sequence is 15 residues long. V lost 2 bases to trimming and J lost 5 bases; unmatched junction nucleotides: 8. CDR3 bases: TGTGCCAGCAGCTTATCGGGAGGGGGCGCAACTGAAGCTTTCTTT. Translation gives CASSLSGGGATEAFF.

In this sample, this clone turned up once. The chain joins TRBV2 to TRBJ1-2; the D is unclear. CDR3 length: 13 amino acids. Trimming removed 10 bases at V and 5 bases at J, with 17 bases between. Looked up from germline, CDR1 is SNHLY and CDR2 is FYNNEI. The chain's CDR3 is CATHRPVDYGYTF. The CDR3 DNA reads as TGTGCCACCCACAGACCGGTCGATTATGGCTACACCTTC.

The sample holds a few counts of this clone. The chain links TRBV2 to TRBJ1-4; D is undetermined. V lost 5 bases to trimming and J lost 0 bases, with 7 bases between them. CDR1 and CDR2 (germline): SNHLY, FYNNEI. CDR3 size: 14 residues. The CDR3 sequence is CASSPSSTNEKLFF. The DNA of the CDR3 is TGTGCCAGCAGTCCGAGCTCAACTAATGAAAAACTGTTTTTT.

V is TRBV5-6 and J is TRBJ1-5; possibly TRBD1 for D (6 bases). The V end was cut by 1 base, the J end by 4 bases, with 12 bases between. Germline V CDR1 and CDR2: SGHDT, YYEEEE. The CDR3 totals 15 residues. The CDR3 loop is CASSLLQGRNQPQHF. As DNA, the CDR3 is TGTGCCAGCAGCTTGTTACAGGGAAGGAATCAGCCCCAGCATTTT.

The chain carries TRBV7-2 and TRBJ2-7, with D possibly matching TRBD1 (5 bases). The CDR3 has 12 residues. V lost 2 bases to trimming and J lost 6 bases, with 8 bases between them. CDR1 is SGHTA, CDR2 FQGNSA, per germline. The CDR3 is CASSLTTVEQYF. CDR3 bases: TGTGCCAGCAGCTTAACGACAGTCGAGCAGTACTTC.

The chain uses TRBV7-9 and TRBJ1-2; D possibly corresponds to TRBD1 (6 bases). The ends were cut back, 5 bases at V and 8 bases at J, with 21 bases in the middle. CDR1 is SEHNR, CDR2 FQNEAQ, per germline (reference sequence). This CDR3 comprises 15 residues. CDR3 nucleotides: TGTGCCAGCAGCCCTACAGGGAACAGTGGTTGGGGCTACACCTTC. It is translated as CASSPTGNSGWGYTF.

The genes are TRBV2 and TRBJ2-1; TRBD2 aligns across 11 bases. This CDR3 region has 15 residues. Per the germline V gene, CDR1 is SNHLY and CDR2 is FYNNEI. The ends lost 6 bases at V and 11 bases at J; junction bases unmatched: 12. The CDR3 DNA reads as TGTGCCAGCAGCCTCCTAGCGGGAGGCAACCTCAAGCAGTTCTTC. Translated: CASSLLAGGNLKQFF.

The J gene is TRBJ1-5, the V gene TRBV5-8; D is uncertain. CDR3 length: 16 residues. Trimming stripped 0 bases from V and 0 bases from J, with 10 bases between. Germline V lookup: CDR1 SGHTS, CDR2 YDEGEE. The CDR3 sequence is CASSLVAYYSNQPQHF. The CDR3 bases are TGTGCCAGCAGCTTGGTGGCATATTATAGCAATCAGCCCCAGCATTTT. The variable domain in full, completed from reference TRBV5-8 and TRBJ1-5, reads EAGVTQSPTHLIKTRGQQATLRCSPISGHTSVYWYQQALGLGLQFLLWYDEGEERNRGNFPPRFSGRQFPNYSSELNVNALELEDSALYLCASSLVAYYSNQPQHFGDGTRLSIL.

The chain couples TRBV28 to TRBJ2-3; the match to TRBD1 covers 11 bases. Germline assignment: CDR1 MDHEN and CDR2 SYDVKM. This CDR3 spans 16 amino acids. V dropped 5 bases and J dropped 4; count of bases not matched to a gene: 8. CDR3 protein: CASSPRTGGFADTQYF. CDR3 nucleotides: TGTGCCAGCAGTCCCCGGACAGGGGGCTTCGCAGATACGCAGTATTTT. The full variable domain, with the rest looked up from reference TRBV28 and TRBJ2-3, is DVKVTQSSRYLVKRTGEKVFLECVQDMDHENMFWYRQDPGLGLRLIYFSYDVKMKEKGDIPEGYSVSREKKERFSLILESASTNQTSMYLCASSPRTGGFADTQYFGPGTRLTVL.

The CDR3 bases are TGTGCCAGTAGTTTAGGGACCCGCAGCGGTGAGCAGTTCTTC. Its protein is CASSLGTRSGEQFF. The chain joins TRBV19 to TRBJ2-1, with D tentatively TRBD1 or TRBD2 (5 bases each). V gave up 5 bases and J gave up 9 bases, with 17 bases separating them. Germline loops: CDR1 LNHDA, CDR2 SQIVND (reference sequence). The CDR3 runs 14 residues.

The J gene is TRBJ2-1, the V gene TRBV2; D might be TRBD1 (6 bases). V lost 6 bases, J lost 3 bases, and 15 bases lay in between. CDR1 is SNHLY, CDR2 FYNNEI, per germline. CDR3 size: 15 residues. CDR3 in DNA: TGTGCCAGCAGACTAGAACAGGGTCTCTACAATGAGCAGTTCTTC. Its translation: CASRLEQGLYNEQFF.

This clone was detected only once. DNA of the CDR3: TGCAGCGTTGAAGCTCAACTAGCGGGGTATGGTACGCAGTATTTT. Its protein product is CSVEAQLAGYGTQYF. The rearrangement uses TRBV29-1 and TRBJ2-3; 10 positions agree with TRBD2. The CDR3 runs 15 residues. The trim removed 1 base at V and 8 bases at J, leaving 9 bases unmatched. CDR1 is SQVTM and CDR2 is ANQGSEA in the germline V gene.

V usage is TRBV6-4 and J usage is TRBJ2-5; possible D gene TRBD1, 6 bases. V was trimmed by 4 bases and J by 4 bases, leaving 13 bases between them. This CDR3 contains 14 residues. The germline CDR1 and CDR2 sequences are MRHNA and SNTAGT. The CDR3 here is CASSGWGRGETQYF. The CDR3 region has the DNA TGTGCCAGCAGTGGATGGGGGCGCGGAGAGACCCAGTACTTC.

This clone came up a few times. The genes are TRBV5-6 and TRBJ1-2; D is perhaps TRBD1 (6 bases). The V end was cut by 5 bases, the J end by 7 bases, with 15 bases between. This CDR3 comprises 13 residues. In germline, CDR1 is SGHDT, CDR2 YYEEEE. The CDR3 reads CASRVTGFGGYTF. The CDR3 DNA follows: TGTGCCAGCAGAGTTACAGGGTTCGGTGGCTACACCTTC.

The CDR3 spells CASSPPGLGTYEQYF. The CDR3 nucleotides read TGTGCCAGCAGCCCCCCCGGACTAGGGACCTACGAGCAGTACTTC. The chain links TRBV4-2 to TRBJ2-5; 7 bases align to TRBD2. The closer fit of TRBJ2-7 to the DNA end suggests the J call may be wrong. The CDR3 is 15 residues long. Germline loops: CDR1 LGHNA, CDR2 YNFKEQ.

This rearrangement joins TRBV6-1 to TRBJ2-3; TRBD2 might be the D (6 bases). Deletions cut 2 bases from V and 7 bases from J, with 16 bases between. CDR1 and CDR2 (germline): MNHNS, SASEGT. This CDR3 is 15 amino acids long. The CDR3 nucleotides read TGTGCCAGCAGTGAACTCGGGACTTTGGGGCATACGCAGTATTTT. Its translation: CASSELGTLGHTQYF.

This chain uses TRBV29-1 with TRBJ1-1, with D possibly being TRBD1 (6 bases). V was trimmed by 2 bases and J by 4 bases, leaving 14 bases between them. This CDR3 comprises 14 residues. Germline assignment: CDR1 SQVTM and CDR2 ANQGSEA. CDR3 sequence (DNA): TGCAGCGTTGAAAAGAATCAGGGGATCACTGAAGCTTTCTTT. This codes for CSVEKNQGITEAFF.